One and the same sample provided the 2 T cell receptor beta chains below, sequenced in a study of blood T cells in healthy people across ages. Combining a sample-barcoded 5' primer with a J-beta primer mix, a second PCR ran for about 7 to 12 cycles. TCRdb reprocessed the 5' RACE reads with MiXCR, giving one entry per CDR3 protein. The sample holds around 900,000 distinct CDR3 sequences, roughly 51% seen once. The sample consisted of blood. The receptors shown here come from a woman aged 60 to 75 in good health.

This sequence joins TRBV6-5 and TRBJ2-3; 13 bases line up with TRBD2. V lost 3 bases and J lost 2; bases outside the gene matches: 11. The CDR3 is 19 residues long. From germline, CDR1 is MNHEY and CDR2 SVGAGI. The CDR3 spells CASSYPTSGRALPTDTQYF. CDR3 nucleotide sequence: TGTGCCAGCAGTTATCCAACTAGCGGGAGGGCCCTACCCACAGATACGCAGTATTTT.

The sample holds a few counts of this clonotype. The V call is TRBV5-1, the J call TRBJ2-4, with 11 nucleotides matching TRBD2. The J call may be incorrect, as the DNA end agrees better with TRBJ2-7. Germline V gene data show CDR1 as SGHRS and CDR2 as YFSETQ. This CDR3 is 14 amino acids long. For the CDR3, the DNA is TGCGCCAGCAGCTCGACTAGCGGGGATTACGAGCAGTACTTC. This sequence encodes CASSSTSGDYEQYF.